One sample yielded the 2 T cell receptor beta chains listed below, sequenced in a study of cytomegalovirus exposure and HLA in healthy donors. The PCR employed 60 Vbeta primers together with 13 Jbeta primers. Data came from immunoSEQ multiplex PCR; TCRdb stores just in-frame clones and leaves some out. Of about 87,000 clones listed, more than 75% were seen once; the top ten hold roughly 3.8%. Material for sequencing was PBMCs. The receptor source for this set is a woman aged 40 to 50 in good health and CMV-seronegative.

The chain combines TRBV28 with TRBJ1-2; perhaps TRBD1 as D (5 bases). V lost 3 bases and J lost 8, with 16 bases in between. This CDR3 contains 14 residues. Germline V gives CDR1 MDHEN, CDR2 SYDVKM. DNA of the CDR3: TGTGCCAGCAGTTTGTGGATCGGGGGGGAAGGCTACACCTTC. This translates into CASSLWIGGEGYTF.

This clone has just one count. The CDR3 is CASSSGTGLYGYTF. CDR3 sequence (DNA): TGTGCCAGCAGCTCCGGGACAGGGCTATATGGCTACACCTTC. This chain links TRBV7-2 with TRBJ1-2; TRBD1 matches at 9 bases. The CDR3 runs to 14 residues. With V trimmed by 4 bases and J by 5 bases, 5 bases remained unmatched. CDR1 SGHTA and CDR2 FQGNSA come from the germline V gene. The variable domain in full, with the rest retrieved from reference TRBV7-2 and TRBJ1-2, is GAGVSQSPSNKVTEKGKDVELRCDPISGHTALYWYRQSLGQGLEFLIYFQGNSAPDKSGLPSDRFSAERTGGSVSTLTIQRTQQEDSAVYLCASSSGTGLYGYTFGSGTRLTVV.